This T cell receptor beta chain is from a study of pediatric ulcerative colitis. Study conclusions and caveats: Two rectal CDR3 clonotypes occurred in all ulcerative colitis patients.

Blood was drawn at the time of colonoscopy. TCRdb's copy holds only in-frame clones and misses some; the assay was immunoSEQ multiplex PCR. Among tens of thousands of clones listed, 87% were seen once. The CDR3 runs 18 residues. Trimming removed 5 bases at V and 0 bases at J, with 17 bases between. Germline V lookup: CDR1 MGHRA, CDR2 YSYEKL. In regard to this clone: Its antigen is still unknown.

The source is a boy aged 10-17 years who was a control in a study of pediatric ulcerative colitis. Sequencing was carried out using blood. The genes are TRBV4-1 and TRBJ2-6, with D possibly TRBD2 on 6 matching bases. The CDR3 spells CASSKRLAPTSGANVLTF. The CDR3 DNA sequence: TGCGCCAGCAGCAAGAGGCTAGCGCCTACCTCTGGGGCCAACGTCCTGACTTTC.